This is a list of T cell receptor beta chains from one sample in a study of PD-1 blockade in mismatch repair-deficient tumors. The repertoire was sequenced with immunoSEQ multiplex PCR; TCRdb's copy has only in-frame clones and lacks some. Seen here are about 22,000 clones, just under 85% observed once, and the top ten hold under 20%. Here the sequenced sample was peripheral blood, taken 2 weeks after starting pembrolizumab. The receptors were sampled from an adult with mismatch repair-deficient cancer. Each CDR3 is given with its conserved first and last residue. A D gene is named only where the DNA matches it firmly. Size is omitted from some rows. Given values are once, few, many or a class for expanded clones.

V: TRBV18
D: .
J: TRBJ2-1
size: .
CDR3: CASSPALLAGRNEQFF
DNA: TGTGCCAGCTCACCAGCCCTCCTAGCCGGGAGAAATGAGCAGTTCTTC

V: TRBV19
D: .
J: TRBJ1-1
size: few
CDR3: CASRWGGLNTEAFF
DNA: TGTGCCAGTAGATGGGGAGGTCTGAACACTGAAGCTTTCTTT

V: TRBV7-2
D: .
J: TRBJ2-1
size: .
CDR3: CASSLAQGRAYWHLVF
DNA: TGTGCCAGCAGCTTAGCTCAGGGGAGGGCGTATTGGCATTTGGTCTTC

V: TRBV2
D: TRBD1
J: TRBJ2-7
size: few
CDR3: CASSSGTGGDEQYF
DNA: TGTGCCAGCAGTTCCGGGACAGGGGGCGACGAGCAGTACTTC

V: TRBV28
D: .
J: TRBJ1-2
size: .
CDR3: CASSSRDGVNYGYTF
DNA: TGTGCCAGCAGTTCAAGGGACGGAGTCAACTATGGCTACACCTTC

V: TRBV10-2
D: TRBD2
J: TRBJ2-7
size: .
CDR3: CASTKLGGSSYEQYF
DNA: TGCGCCAGCACCAAGTTGGGAGGGAGCTCCTACGAGCAGTACTTC

V: TRBV6-5
D: .
J: TRBJ2-3
size: .
CDR3: CASSQGRFTDTQYF
DNA: TGTGCCAGTTCCCAGGGGCGCTTCACAGATACGCAGTATTTT

V: TRBV5-5
D: .
J: TRBJ2-7
size: .
CDR3: CASSPTAGTYEQYF
DNA: TGTGCCAGCAGCCCCACAGCGGGTACCTACGAGCAGTACTTC

V: TRBV29-1
D: .
J: TRBJ2-1
size: .
CDR3: CSVENYQPAVREQFF
DNA: TGCAGCGTTGAAAACTACCAACCCGCAGTACGTGAGCAGTTCTTC

V: TRBV19
D: TRBD1
J: TRBJ1-5
size: .
CDR3: CASNTQGALSQPQHF
DNA: TGTGCCAGTAACACACAGGGGGCGCTTTCCCAGCCCCAGCATTTT

V: TRBV4-2
D: .
J: TRBJ2-7
size: .
CDR3: CASSQGAAEYEQYF
DNA: TGTGCCAGCAGCCAAGGGGCAGCCGAGTACGAGCAGTACTTC